This TCR beta chain appears in the sequencing data of a study of response to subunit inactivated influenza vaccine. Overall study results and limits: The study's authors posited that every seasonal influenza vaccination enlists few new T cells.

Via MiXCR, TCRdb re-called the RT-PCR reads, giving one row per CDR3 protein. The table lists 490,000 or so distinct CDR3 sequences, around 8% of them singletons. In germline, CDR1 is DFQATT, CDR2 SNEGSKA (reference sequence). The V segment lost 6 bases and the J segment 1 base; nucleotides outside the gene matches: 10. This CDR3 has 16 residues. On this clonotype itself: No antigen is known for it.

V is TRBV20-1 and J is TRBJ2-5, with 11 bases lining up with TRBD2. This specimen consisted of PBMCs from blood, obtained 23 to 25 months after vaccination. This receptor was taken from a man aged 50 to 75 who received an inactivated influenza vaccine. CDR3 protein: CSATGGTSGLQETQYF. In nucleotides, the CDR3 is TGCAGTGCCACGGGGGGGACTAGCGGCCTCCAAGAGACCCAGTACTTC.